These 6 T cell receptor beta chains originate from one sample sequenced in a study of blood T cell repertoires in COVID-19. TCRdb's table, derived via immunoSEQ multiplex PCR, lists solely in-frame clones and lacks some. The sample has more than 250,000 clones; about 87% are singletons. Sequenced sample: peripheral blood. The source of these receptors is a woman aged 25 to 39 with COVID-19, enrolled during active disease.

In regard to this clone: Different DNA sequences within this sample yield the same CDR3. This sequence joins TRBV4-1 and TRBJ2-3; D perhaps matches TRBD1 (5 bases). Germline values: CDR1 MGHRA, CDR2 YSYEKL. V lost 3 bases and J 2 bases, leaving 9 bases between the germline ends. This CDR3 comprises 14 residues. The CDR3: CASSQDTNTDTQYF. DNA for the CDR3: TGCGCCAGCAGCCAGGACACGAACACAGATACGCAGTATTTT.

This chain uses TRBV28 with TRBJ1-1; D gene unclear. CDR1 is MDHEN, CDR2 SYDVKM, per germline. There are 13 residues in the CDR3. V gave up 3 bases and J gave up 1 base, with 6 bases separating them. CDR3 in amino acids: CASSFRRNTEAFF. The DNA for the CDR3 is TGTGCCAGCAGTTTTAGGAGGAACACTGAAGCTTTCTTT.

The chain is built from TRBV27 and TRBJ2-3; possibly TRBD2 for D (6 bases). The CDR3 has 17 residues. V was pared by 4 bases and J by 3 bases, with 20 bases between. Per germline, CDR1 MNHEY and CDR2 SMNVEV (reference sequence). The CDR3 DNA is TGTGCCAGCAGTTCCCCACATGGTGGCGGGAAAACAGATACGCAGTATTTT. Translating gives CASSSPHGGGKTDTQYF.

The rearrangement links TRBV7-9 to TRBJ2-3; the match to TRBD2 covers 7 bases. Germline CDR1 reads SEHNR; CDR2 reads FQNEAQ (reference sequence). After removal of 5 bases from V and 2 bases from J, the junction contained 10 bases not matched to a gene. The CDR3 loop spans 16 amino acids. CDR3 sequence reads: CASSNRGVQTTDTQYF. CDR3 DNA sequence: TGTGCCAGCAGCAATCGGGGGGTTCAAACCACAGATACGCAGTATTTT.

This clone was observed a single time. The chain links TRBV5-1 to TRBJ1-1; D is unresolved. Trimming removed 2 bases from V and 1 base from J, with 9 bases in between. Germline V gene sequence: CDR1 SGHRS, CDR2 YFSETQ. The CDR3 extends over 14 amino acids. The CDR3 bases are TGCGCCAGCAGCTTAAACCCAGGGAACACTGAAGCTTTCTTT. Translated: CASSLNPGNTEAFF.

This chain uses TRBV19 with TRBJ2-1; TRBD1 matches 7 bases. In germline, CDR1 is LNHDA, CDR2 SQIVND (reference sequence). The V gene end was trimmed by 0 bases and the J gene end by 4 bases; junction bases not matched to a gene: 3. The CDR3 is made up of 15 amino acids. The CDR3 DNA is TGTGCCAGTAGTATAGAACAGGGGTCATACAATGAGCAGTTCTTC. Residues: CASSIEQGSYNEQFF.